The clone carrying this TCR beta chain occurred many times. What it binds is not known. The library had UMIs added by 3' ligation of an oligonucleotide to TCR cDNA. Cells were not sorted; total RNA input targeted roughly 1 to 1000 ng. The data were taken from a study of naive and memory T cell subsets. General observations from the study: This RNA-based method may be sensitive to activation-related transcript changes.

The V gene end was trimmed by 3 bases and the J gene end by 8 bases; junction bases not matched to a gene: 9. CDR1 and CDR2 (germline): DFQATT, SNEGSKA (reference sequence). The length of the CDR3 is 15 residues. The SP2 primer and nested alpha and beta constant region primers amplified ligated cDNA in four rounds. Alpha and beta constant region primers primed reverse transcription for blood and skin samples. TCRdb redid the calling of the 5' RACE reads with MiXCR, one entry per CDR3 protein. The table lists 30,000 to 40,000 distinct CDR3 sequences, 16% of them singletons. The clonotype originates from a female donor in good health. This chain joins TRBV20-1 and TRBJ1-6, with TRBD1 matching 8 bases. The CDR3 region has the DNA TGCAGTGCTAGCGCCCTCGGACAGGGTGATTCACCCCTCCACTTT. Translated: CSASALGQGDSPLHF.